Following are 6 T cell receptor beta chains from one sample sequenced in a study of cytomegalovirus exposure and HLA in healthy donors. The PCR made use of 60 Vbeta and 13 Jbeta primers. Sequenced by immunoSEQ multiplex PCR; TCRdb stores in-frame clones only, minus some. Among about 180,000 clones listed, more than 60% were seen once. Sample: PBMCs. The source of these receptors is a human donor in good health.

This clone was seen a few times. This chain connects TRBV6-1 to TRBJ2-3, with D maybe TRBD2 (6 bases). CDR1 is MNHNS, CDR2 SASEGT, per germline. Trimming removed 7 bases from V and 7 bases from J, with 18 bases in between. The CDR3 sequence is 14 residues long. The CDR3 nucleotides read TGTGCCAGCAACAAGGGATCGCGGGGAAATACGCAGTATTTT. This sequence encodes CASNKGSRGNTQYF.

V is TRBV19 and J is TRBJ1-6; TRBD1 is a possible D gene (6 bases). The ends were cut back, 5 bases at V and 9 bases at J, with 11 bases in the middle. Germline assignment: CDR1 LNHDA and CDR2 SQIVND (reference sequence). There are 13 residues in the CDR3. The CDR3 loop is CASSLGGGSPLHF. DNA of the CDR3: TGTGCCAGTAGTCTAGGGGGGGGTTCACCCCTCCACTTT.

The CDR3 region has the DNA TGTGCCACCAGCAGAGCAGCGGGGCGCTACAATGAGCAGTTCTTC. This sequence encodes CATSRAAGRYNEQFF. The chain couples TRBV15 to TRBJ2-1, with 7 bases that match TRBD2. This CDR3 region has 15 residues. Germline CDR1 reads LNHNV; CDR2 reads YYDKDF (reference sequence). V trimming: 1 base; J trimming: 3 bases; junction bases outside the gene matches: 3.

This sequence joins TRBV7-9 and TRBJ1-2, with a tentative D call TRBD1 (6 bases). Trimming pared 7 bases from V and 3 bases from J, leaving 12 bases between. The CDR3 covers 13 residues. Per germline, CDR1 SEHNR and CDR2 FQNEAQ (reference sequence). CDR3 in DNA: TGTGCCAGCAAACAGGGTCCAGACTATGGCTACACCTTC. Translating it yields CASKQGPDYGYTF.

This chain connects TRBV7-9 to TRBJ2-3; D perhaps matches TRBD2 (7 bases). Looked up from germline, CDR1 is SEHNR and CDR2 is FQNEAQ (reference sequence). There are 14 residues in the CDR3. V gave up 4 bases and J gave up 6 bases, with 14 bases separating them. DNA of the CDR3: TGTGCCAGCAGCTCACCGGGGGGCCGGGATACGCAGTATTTT. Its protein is CASSSPGGRDTQYF.

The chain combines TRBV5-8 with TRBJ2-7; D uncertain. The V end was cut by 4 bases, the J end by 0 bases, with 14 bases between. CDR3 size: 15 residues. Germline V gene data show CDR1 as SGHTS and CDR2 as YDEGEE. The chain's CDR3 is CASSRHSLSSYEQYF. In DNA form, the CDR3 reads TGTGCCAGCAGCCGTCACTCTCTTTCCTCCTACGAGCAGTACTTC. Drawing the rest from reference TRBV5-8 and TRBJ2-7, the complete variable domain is EAGVTQSPTHLIKTRGQQATLRCSPISGHTSVYWYQQALGLGLQFLLWYDEGEERNRGNFPPRFSGRQFPNYSSELNVNALELEDSALYLCASSRHSLSSYEQYFGPGTRLTVT.